The rows below give T cell receptor beta chains drawn from one sample of a study of blood T cell repertoires in COVID-19. Method: immunoSEQ multiplex PCR; TCRdb's copy keeps in-frame clones and lacks some. The sample lists fewer than 400,000 clones, approximately 81% occurring once. Sequencing input: PBMCs or T cells enriched from blood (not recorded which). Every receptor here comes from a woman in her twenties or thirties who had been exposed to COVID-19. Both conserved end residues are trimmed from each CDR3.

len: 11; v_gene: TRBV28; j_gene: TRBJ1-5; CDR3aa: ASSLTGFAPQH
len: 12; v_gene: TRBV25-1; j_gene: TRBJ1-2; CDR3aa: ASSETTGSYGYT
len: 14; v_gene: TRBV28; j_gene: TRBJ1-3; CDR3aa: ASSSYRGFSGNTIY
len: 14; v_gene: TRBV3-1/TRBV3-2; j_gene: TRBJ2-7; CDR3aa: ASSQELAGLTGEQY
len: 13; v_gene: TRBV5-6; j_gene: TRBJ2-7; CDR3aa: ASSFGLAGAREQY
len: 14; v_gene: TRBV6-5; j_gene: TRBJ1-2; CDR3aa: ASSSSDRGAWNGYT
len: 13; v_gene: TRBV28; j_gene: TRBJ1-6; CDR3aa: ASSLTGQGNSPLH
len: 13; v_gene: TRBV9; j_gene: TRBJ2-7; CDR3aa: ASSVLPDRSYEQY
len: 11; v_gene: TRBV2; j_gene: TRBJ1-1; CDR3aa: ASSEREVGEAF
len: 12; v_gene: TRBV7-3; j_gene: TRBJ2-2; CDR3aa: ASSPNGVGGELF
len: 11; v_gene: TRBV5-6; j_gene: TRBJ1-1; CDR3aa: ASSFLREAEAF
len: 16; v_gene: TRBV7-2; j_gene: TRBJ1-5; CDR3aa: ASSLFLTGGRMNQPQH
len: 12; v_gene: TRBV30; j_gene: TRBJ2-2; CDR3aa: AWSGTGNFGELF
len: 14; v_gene: TRBV7-2; j_gene: TRBJ1-3; CDR3aa: ASSLAITASGNTIY
len: 10; v_gene: TRBV28; j_gene: TRBJ1-3; CDR3aa: ASATVGNTIY
len: 11; v_gene: TRBV10-3; j_gene: TRBJ2-5; CDR3aa: ATSSGSQETQY
len: 13; v_gene: TRBV2; j_gene: TRBJ1-5; CDR3aa: ASTLQTGSNQPQH
len: 14; v_gene: TRBV18; j_gene: TRBJ1-3; CDR3aa: ASSHGQGPSGNTIY
len: 13; v_gene: TRBV28; j_gene: TRBJ1-2; CDR3aa: ASSLSPGGDYGYT
len: 13; v_gene: TRBV7-9; j_gene: TRBJ2-3; CDR3aa: ASSLSAGLPDTQY
len: 13; v_gene: TRBV30; j_gene: TRBJ2-4; CDR3aa: AWSLGGVAKNIQY
len: 13; v_gene: TRBV7-3; j_gene: TRBJ2-4; CDR3aa: ASSSGTAAKNIQY
len: 13; v_gene: TRBV7-2; j_gene: TRBJ2-1; CDR3aa: ASSLPYLASNEQF
len: 13; v_gene: TRBV7-2; j_gene: TRBJ2-1; CDR3aa: ASSRPGLAINEQF
len: 15; v_gene: TRBV2; j_gene: TRBJ2-7; CDR3aa: ASSGSAERGHSYEQY
len: 12; v_gene: TRBV6-5; j_gene: TRBJ2-2; CDR3aa: ASILTQAPGELF
len: 11; v_gene: TRBV30; j_gene: TRBJ1-1; CDR3aa: AWSSQAHTEAF
len: 12; v_gene: TRBV19; j_gene: TRBJ2-1; CDR3aa: ASRSGGSYNEQF
len: 12; v_gene: TRBV5-1; j_gene: TRBJ1-1; CDR3aa: ASSFGQGEPEAF
len: 13; v_gene: TRBV9; j_gene: TRBJ2-5; CDR3aa: ASSPTGGSTETQY
len: 12; v_gene: TRBV28; j_gene: TRBJ1-6; CDR3aa: ASSLGTQNSPLH
len: 11; v_gene: TRBV5-1; j_gene: TRBJ1-2; CDR3aa: ASSVTGDYGYT
len: 14; v_gene: TRBV25-1; j_gene: TRBJ2-1; CDR3aa: ASSGPDRLKHNEQF
len: 13; v_gene: TRBV4-1; j_gene: TRBJ2-2; CDR3aa: ASSHDLIATGELF
len: 11; v_gene: TRBV11-3; j_gene: TRBJ1-1; CDR3aa: ASSPTVNTEAF
len: 10; v_gene: TRBV9; j_gene: TRBJ2-5; CDR3aa: ASSRGQETQY
len: 17; v_gene: TRBV19; j_gene: TRBJ2-6; CDR3aa: ASSLFSGTGSPGANVLT
len: 14; v_gene: TRBV30; j_gene: TRBJ2-1; CDR3aa: ASQGFGAGGYNEQF
len: 12; v_gene: TRBV28; j_gene: TRBJ1-4; CDR3aa: ASSSNWKGALGV
len: 13; v_gene: TRBV5-4; j_gene: TRBJ1-5; CDR3aa: ASSVGGAGNQPQH